This paragraph reports one T cell receptor beta chain. These data originate in a study of blood T cell repertoires in COVID-19. Study overall: Acute and convalescent COVID-19 samples came from the United States, Italy and Spain. Sample material is recorded as cDNA or gDNA derived from T cells, B-cell-depleted T cells, or PBMCs.

Trimming took off 3 bases at V and 8 bases at J, with 17 bases between the two ends. The CDR3 contains 15 residues. Germline V gene sequence: CDR1 KGHDR, CDR2 SFDVKD. Source study methods: Researchers report that nucleated cell counts were estimated from reference gene primer amplification. Data came from immunoSEQ multiplex PCR; TCRdb stores just in-frame clones and leaves some out. The V and J calls and the clone size are those of that table, but D and trimming were determined from the DNA. The sample comprises about 150,000 clones, 70% to 90% of which are singletons, and under 15% rests with the top ten.

Source material: peripheral blood. The receptor was isolated from a man aged 55 to 70 with active or convalescent COVID-19. V usage is TRBV24-1 and J usage is TRBJ2-3; TRBD2 is a possible D gene (5 bases). For the CDR3, the DNA is TGTGCCACCAGTGATCGGCGGGCTCCCGAGGCTACGCAGTATTTT. Its protein product is CATSDRRAPEATQYF.